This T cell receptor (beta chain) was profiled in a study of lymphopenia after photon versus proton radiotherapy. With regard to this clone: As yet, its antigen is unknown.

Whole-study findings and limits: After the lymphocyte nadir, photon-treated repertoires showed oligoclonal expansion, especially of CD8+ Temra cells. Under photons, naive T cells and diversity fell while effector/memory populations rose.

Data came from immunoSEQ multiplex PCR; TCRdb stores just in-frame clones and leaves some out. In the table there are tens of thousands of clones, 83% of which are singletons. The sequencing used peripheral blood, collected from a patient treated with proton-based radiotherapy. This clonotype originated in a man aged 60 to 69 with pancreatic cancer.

DNA for the CDR3: TGTGCCAGCAGTGGGGGGACCGTGGCCGAGCAGTACTTC. This gives the protein CASSGGTVAEQYF. The chain recombines TRBV19 with TRBJ2-7; D possibly corresponds to TRBD2 (6 bases). CDR1 is LNHDA, CDR2 SQIVND, per germline (reference sequence). The CDR3 has 13 amino acids. The V gene lost 9 bases and the J gene lost 6 bases, with 18 bases spanning the gap.